One and the same sample provided the 32 T cell receptor beta chains below, sequenced in a study of T-cell reconstitution after alpha-beta-depleted transplantation in children. Unique molecular identifiers tagged the TCRbeta library. TCRdb itself ran the PCR reads through MiXCR, one entry per CDR3 protein. The sample consists of 490,000 or so distinct CDR3 sequences, around an eighth of them appearing once. Material: PBMCs from the stem cell graft donor, obtained from the stem cell graft. The receptors shown here come from a human donor who donated a stem cell graft to a child with combined immunodeficiency.

This chain links TRBV6-1 with TRBJ2-7; 8 bases match TRBD2. This CDR3 is built from 14 residues. Losses at the gene ends were 5 bases for V and 6 bases for J; bases not matched to a gene: 9. CDR1 is MNHNS, CDR2 SASEGT, per germline. CDR3 loop: CASSPGTSYSEQYF. As DNA, the CDR3 is TGTGCCAGCAGTCCCGGGACTAGTTATTCCGAGCAGTACTTC.

This clonotype was recorded a few times. The CDR3 reads CASSPTGGGNTIYF. CDR3 coding DNA: TGTGCCAGCAGTCCGACAGGAGGGGGAAACACCATATATTTT. This rearrangement joins TRBV6-1 to TRBJ1-3, with a tentative D call TRBD1 (6 bases). CDR1 is MNHNS and CDR2 is SASEGT in the germline V gene. V lost 5 bases and J 4 bases, leaving 12 bases between the germline ends. CDR3 size: 14 residues.

This clonotype was picked up many times. An end of the junction differs from the germline gene, which may be a read error. The chain carries TRBV7-3 and TRBJ2-3; D may correspond to TRBD1 or TRBD2 (6 bases each). Looked up from germline, CDR1 is SGHTA and CDR2 is FQGTGA. This CDR3 spans 15 amino acids. CDR3: CASSLTRGRTDTQYF. In nucleotides, the CDR3 is TGTGCCAGCAGCCTAACTCGGGGGCGCACAGATACGCAGTATTTT.

This clonotype was counted only a few times. V and J are TRBV3-1 and TRBJ2-1, with 8 bases that match TRBD1. V dropped 5 bases and J dropped 15; count of bases not matched to a gene: 6. The CDR3 consists of 11 residues. Germline V lookup: CDR1 LGHDT, CDR2 YNNKEL (reference sequence). CDR3 region: CASSSRQGTFF. DNA for the CDR3: TGTGCCAGCAGCTCCAGACAGGGGACGTTCTTC.

The V and J genes are TRBV13 and TRBJ1-1, with D perhaps matching TRBD1 (5 bases). Germline V gene lookup returns CDR1 PRHDT and CDR2 FYEKMQ (reference sequence). V was cut by 3 bases and J by 0 bases, with 8 bases left in between. CDR3 size: 14 residues. DNA of the CDR3: TGTGCCAGCAGCTTCTCAGGGATGAACACTGAAGCTTTCTTT. Translating it yields CASSFSGMNTEAFF.

This clonotype was detected only a few times. The genes are TRBV19 and TRBJ1-1, with D hard to call. CDR3 length: 13 amino acids. Trimming took off 4 bases at V and 0 bases at J, with 6 bases between the two ends. Germline-derived CDR1 and CDR2 are LNHDA and SQIVND (reference sequence). CDR3: CASSTRVNTEAFF. CDR3 nucleotides: TGTGCCAGTAGTACGAGGGTGAACACTGAAGCTTTCTTT.

This clonotype was counted many times. The chain links TRBV24-1 to TRBJ2-1, with 11 bases aligning to TRBD2. This CDR3 contains 16 residues. V gave up 3 bases and J gave up 5 bases; unmatched junction bases: 5. CDR1 is KGHDR and CDR2 is SFDVKD in the germline V gene. CDR3 loop: CATSDNSGRENNEQFF. CDR3 DNA sequence: TGTGCCACCAGTGATAATAGCGGGAGGGAGAACAATGAGCAGTTCTTC.

This clonotype was counted a few times. The rearrangement joins TRBV12-3 or TRBV12-4 to TRBJ2-1; 12 bases map to TRBD2. With 5 bases clipped from V and 9 bases from J, the junction kept 5 bases outside the gene matches. The CDR3 spans 14 residues. CDR3 bases: TGTGCCAGCAGTCCTAGCGGGAGGGCCGGTGAGCAGTTCTTC. Protein product: CASSPSGRAGEQFF.

Of note for this clonotype: The junction differs from germline at one of its ends, possibly a read error. The genes are TRBV9 and TRBJ2-3, with a weak D call TRBD2 (6 bases). Germline assignment: CDR1 SGDLS and CDR2 YYNGEE. The CDR3 runs 15 residues. The CDR3, as DNA: TGTGCCAGCAGCCCCCTAGCGATCCCTGGAGATACGCATTATTTT. This codes for CASSPLAIPGDTHYF. The full variable domain, its missing parts supplied by reference TRBV9 and TRBJ2-3, is DSGVTQTPKHLITATGQRVTLRCSPRSGDLSVYWYQQSLDQGLQFLIQYYNGEERAKGNILERFSAQQFPDLHSELNLSSLELGDSALYFCASSPLAIPGDTHYFGPGTRLTVL.

This CDR3 reads CASSSRQGTTYGYTF. The CDR3 coding sequence is TGTGCCAGCAGCTCCAGACAGGGTACTACCTATGGCTACACCTTC. J is TRBJ1-2 and V is TRBV11-2; 7 bases map to TRBD1. V dropped 4 bases and J dropped 4; count of bases not matched to a gene: 9. CDR1 and CDR2 from the germline V gene are SGHAT and FQNNGV. The CDR3 has 15 residues.

The gene calls are TRBV11-1 and TRBJ2-2, with D unresolved. V shed 3 bases and J shed 1 base, with 3 bases lying between them. The CDR3 is made up of 13 amino acids. The germline V gene has CDR1 SGHAT and CDR2 FQDESV (reference sequence). The CDR3 is CASSFKNTGELFF. CDR3 DNA sequence: TGTGCCAGCAGCTTCAAGAACACCGGGGAGCTGTTTTTT.

A few counts support this clonotype. The chain joins TRBV11-2 to TRBJ1-6; no clear D. The germline V gene encodes CDR1 SGHAT and CDR2 FQNNGV. Trimming stripped 2 bases from V and 6 bases from J, with 11 bases between. CDR3 length: 15 residues. Written as DNA, the CDR3 is TGTGCCAGCAGCTTACTAGGGTCCGGTAATTCACCCCTCCACTTT. This encodes CASSLLGSGNSPLHF.

The rearrangement links TRBV7-2 to TRBJ1-5; D is ambiguous. The germline V and J ends were trimmed by 2 bases and 0 bases, with 8 bases remaining between them. The CDR3 covers 15 residues. Germline V gene lookup returns CDR1 SGHTA and CDR2 FQGNSA. CDR3 protein: CASSLYGNSNQPQHF. The DNA of the CDR3 is TGTGCCAGCAGCTTATATGGCAATAGCAATCAGCCCCAGCATTTT.

This clonotype was recorded many times. V gene TRBV12-3 or TRBV12-4 combines with J gene TRBJ2-1, with 7 bases fitting TRBD2. J was trimmed by 5 bases and V by 4 bases; bases with no gene match: 8. This CDR3 region has 15 residues. CDR3 DNA: TGTGCCAGCAGTTCCTGGCTAGCGGCGAACAATGAGCAGTTCTTC. It codes for CASSSWLAANNEQFF.

On this clonotype itself: A much bigger clone sits one base away, suggesting this may be a read error. The CDR3 sequence: CASSQLDRRDYGFTF. The CDR3 region has the DNA TGCGCCAGCAGCCAACTTGACAGGCGGGACTATGGCTTCACCTTC. V and J are TRBV4-1 and TRBJ1-2; TRBD1 is a possible D gene (6 bases). The CDR3 has 15 amino acids. Germline assignment: CDR1 MGHRA and CDR2 YSYEKL.

The gene calls are TRBV7-2 and TRBJ2-5; no definite D call. Germline assignment: CDR1 SGHTA and CDR2 FQGNSA. This CDR3 is built from 14 residues. With 1 base removed from V and 3 bases from J, the gap between germline ends came to 9 bases. The CDR3 protein is CASSLEWPEETQYF. For the CDR3, the DNA is TGTGCCAGCAGCTTAGAGTGGCCAGAAGAGACCCAGTACTTC.

This clonotype was counted at least ten times. This chain links TRBV11-2 with TRBJ2-1; no definite D call. Per the germline V gene, CDR1 is SGHAT and CDR2 is FQNNGV. This CDR3 is 15 amino acids long. V lost 5 bases and J lost 0, with 11 bases in between. The CDR3 loop reads CASSLELSSYNEQFF. CDR3 nucleotides: TGTGCCAGCAGCCTGGAGTTAAGCTCCTACAATGAGCAGTTCTTC. The full variable domain, its missing parts supplied by reference TRBV11-2 and TRBJ2-1, is EAGVAQSPRYKIIEKRQSVAFWCNPISGHATLYWYQQILGQGPKLLIQFQNNGVVDDSQLPKDRFSAERLKGVDSTLKIQPAKLEDSAVYLCASSLELSSYNEQFFGPGTRLTVL.

The table lists this clonotype with many counts. The chain has TRBV12-3 or TRBV12-4 and TRBJ2-7, with D perhaps matching TRBD1 (6 bases). This CDR3 is built from 15 residues. Deletions cut 0 bases from V and 2 bases from J, with 11 bases between. The DNA for the CDR3 is TGTGCCAGCAGTTTAGCAGGGACATCCACCTACGAGCAGTACTTC. This sequence encodes CASSLAGTSTYEQYF.

In this sample, this clonotype turned up many times. This chain uses TRBV5-1 with TRBJ2-7, with D maybe TRBD2 (6 bases). Germline-derived CDR1 and CDR2 are SGHRS and YFSETQ. V was cut by 0 bases and J by 2 bases, with 9 bases left in between. The CDR3 totals 14 residues. CDR3 DNA: TGCGCCAGCAGCTTGGTACGGGAGACCTACGAGCAGTACTTC. Protein product: CASSLVRETYEQYF.

The chain uses TRBV20-1 and TRBJ2-3, with 7 nucleotides matching TRBD2. CDR1 DFQATT and CDR2 SNEGSKA come from the germline V gene (reference sequence). V gave up 0 bases and J gave up 5 bases; unmatched junction bases: 11. CDR3 length: 16 amino acids. CDR3 amino acids: CSARDRLAQTGDTQYF. CDR3 coding DNA: TGCAGTGCTAGAGATCGACTAGCCCAAACTGGAGATACGCAGTATTTT.

The V and J genes are TRBV30 and TRBJ1-6; D perhaps matches TRBD1 (5 bases). The germline gives CDR1 GTSNPN, CDR2 SVGIG (reference sequence). The CDR3 contains 14 residues. V was pared by 3 bases and J by 4 bases, with 10 bases between. CDR3 nucleotide sequence: TGTGCCTGGAGCAGGGACGGATATAATTCACCCCTCCACTTT. Translated, it gives CAWSRDGYNSPLHF.

Only a few counts were recorded for this clonotype. This rearrangement joins TRBV4-3 to TRBJ2-1; 12 positions agree with TRBD2. The germline CDR1 and CDR2 sequences are LGHNA and YSLEER. V gave up 5 bases and J gave up 8 bases; unmatched junction bases: 10. This CDR3 has 16 amino acids. The CDR3 DNA reads as TGCGCCAGCAGCGCGGGGGCTAGCGGGGGGGCCTATGAGCAGTTCTTC. This codes for CASSAGASGGAYEQFF.

The chain is built from TRBV7-2 and TRBJ2-1; D may be TRBD1 or TRBD2 (5 bases each). Trimming removed 3 bases at V and 7 bases at J, with 16 bases between. The CDR3 spans 15 residues. Looked up from germline, CDR1 is SGHTA and CDR2 is FQGNSA. The CDR3 nucleotides read TGTGCCAGCAGCTTCGGGACCTCCCTTTGGAATGAGCAGTTCTTC. It encodes CASSFGTSLWNEQFF.

This clonotype turned up a few times. The DNA for the CDR3 is TGCAGCGTTGTCCGTGACAGGGCCACCGGGGAGCTGTTTTTT. Amino acid sequence: CSVVRDRATGELFF. The genes are TRBV29-1 and TRBJ2-2; TRBD1 agrees at 7 bases. In germline, CDR1 is SQVTM, CDR2 ANQGSEA. The J segment lost 4 bases and the V segment lost 4 bases, leaving 6 bases of the junction unmatched. The CDR3 has 14 residues.

This clonotype was seen only a few times. The chain couples TRBV12-3 or TRBV12-4 to TRBJ2-2; TRBD1 matches at 8 bases. J was trimmed by 3 bases and V by 6 bases; bases with no gene match: 12. The CDR3 is 17 residues long. The CDR3 reads CASRSNLGTGYTGELFF. In nucleotides, the CDR3 is TGTGCCAGCAGGTCAAACCTAGGGACAGGCTACACCGGGGAGCTGTTTTTT.

The chain combines TRBV7-8 with TRBJ1-2, with D uncertain. The CDR3 totals 14 residues. In germline, CDR1 is SGHVS, CDR2 FQNEAQ. V dropped 0 bases and J dropped 2 bases, with 7 bases sitting between them. CDR3 DNA sequence: TGTGCCAGCAGCTTAGCTCGCAAGAACTATGGCTACACCTTC. Its translation is CASSLARKNYGYTF. Complete variable domain (other parts from reference TRBV7-8 and TRBJ1-2): GAGVSQSPRYKVAKRGQDVALRCDPISGHVSLFWYQQALGQGPEFLTYFQNEAQLDKSGLPSDRFFAERPEGSVSTLKIQRTQQEDSAVYLCASSLARKNYGYTFGSGTRLTVV.

The chain combines TRBV6-1 with TRBJ2-2, with D possibly being TRBD1 (6 bases). In germline, CDR1 is MNHNS, CDR2 SASEGT. The CDR3 length is 13 residues. V was trimmed by 6 bases and J by 7 bases, leaving 12 bases between them. This CDR3 is CASSGTDSGELFF. The CDR3 DNA sequence: TGTGCCAGCAGCGGCACGGACAGCGGGGAGCTGTTTTTT.

The J gene is TRBJ2-5, the V gene TRBV5-4; D is tentatively TRBD1 or TRBD2 (6 bases each). The CDR3 is 15 residues long. V dropped 0 bases and J dropped 1 base, with 10 bases sitting between them. Germline V gene lookup returns CDR1 SGHNT and CDR2 YYREEE (reference sequence). The CDR3 here is CASSLAWGAQETQYF. CDR3 nucleotide sequence: TGTGCCAGCAGCTTGGCCTGGGGGGCCCAAGAGACCCAGTACTTC.

There are many counts of this clonotype. This sequence joins TRBV12-3 or TRBV12-4 and TRBJ2-1; TRBD2 matches at 10 bases. V gave up 4 bases and J gave up 6 bases; unmatched junction bases: 6. This CDR3 region has 15 residues. The CDR3 reads CASSSVLAGVNEQFF. The CDR3 DNA sequence: TGTGCCAGCAGTTCCGTCCTAGCGGGAGTCAATGAGCAGTTCTTC.

This clonotype showed up just a few times. The CDR3 DNA sequence: TGCGCCAGCAGCCGGGCGGGGTTGGCAGGGACGTCGGGTTCACCCCTCCACTTT. Translation gives CASSRAGLAGTSGSPLHF. The genes are TRBV4-3 and TRBJ1-6, with a tentative D call TRBD1 (5 bases). The CDR3 totals 18 residues. CDR1 and CDR2 (germline): LGHNA, YSLEER. The germline V and J ends were trimmed by 4 bases and 9 bases, with 25 bases remaining between them.

This clonotype was recorded once. The junction departs from germline at one end; a sequencing error may be responsible. The chain employs TRBV7-7 and TRBJ1-1; unclear D gene. The CDR3 is 11 amino acids. CDR1 and CDR2 from the germline V gene are SSHAT and FNYEAQ (reference sequence). The CDR3 coding sequence is TGTGCTAGCAGCCGGGGTCTCGAAGCTTTCTTT. Translated: CASSRGLEAFF.

This clonotype was picked up a small number of times. The V call is TRBV12-3 or TRBV12-4, the J call TRBJ2-1, with 7 bases lining up with TRBD2. This CDR3 region has 16 residues. J was trimmed by 3 bases and V by 5 bases; bases with no gene match: 10. CDR3 DNA: TGTGCCAGCAGTCCCCGCGCGGGAGTAATCTACAATGAGCAGTTCTTC. Translation gives CASSPRAGVIYNEQFF.